These T cell receptor beta chains were read from a single sample in a study of blood T cells in healthy people across ages. TCRdb recomputed calls from the 5' RACE reads with MiXCR, one row per CDR3 protein. The sample has about 1.4 million distinct CDR3 sequences; around 55% are singletons. Sequenced sample: blood. The origin of the receptors is a man in his late teens or twenties in good health. The CDR3 runs from the conserved cysteine through the conserved F or W. The order of the fields is clone size, J gene, V gene, D gene, CDR3 protein, CDR3 DNA. The D gene is left open where the match is weak. Part of the rows lack a size; the others show once, few, many or a class for expanded clones.

abundance: NA; j_gene: TRBJ2-1; v_gene: TRBV4-1; d_gene: NA; CDR3aa: CASSQGSDNNEQFF; CDR3nt: TGCGCCAGCAGCCAAGGTTCCGATAACAATGAGCAGTTCTTC
abundance: NA; j_gene: TRBJ2-7; v_gene: TRBV19; d_gene: TRBD2; CDR3aa: CASRLAGDIEQYF; CDR3nt: TGTGCCAGTAGACTAGCGGGAGACATCGAGCAGTACTTC
abundance: NA; j_gene: TRBJ2-5; v_gene: TRBV20-1; d_gene: TRBD2; CDR3aa: CSASPASGGLYQETQYF; CDR3nt: TGCAGTGCTAGCCCGGCAAGCGGGGGCCTGTACCAAGAGACCCAGTACTTC
abundance: few; j_gene: TRBJ1-2; v_gene: TRBV20-1; d_gene: NA; CDR3aa: CSSNGDDGYGYTF; CDR3nt: TGCAGTTCTAACGGAGACGATGGCTATGGCTACACCTTC
abundance: NA; j_gene: TRBJ1-6; v_gene: TRBV10-3; d_gene: NA; CDR3aa: CAISGTENSPPHF; CDR3nt: TGTGCCATCAGTGGGACAGAAAATTCACCCCCCCACTTT
abundance: once; j_gene: TRBJ1-3; v_gene: TRBV10-3; d_gene: NA; CDR3aa: CAIGARNSGNTIYF; CDR3nt: TGTGCCATCGGAGCAAGGAACTCTGGAAACACCATATATTTT
abundance: NA; j_gene: TRBJ2-7; v_gene: TRBV29-1; d_gene: NA; CDR3aa: CSVAQGSDEQYF; CDR3nt: TGCAGCGTAGCACAGGGCTCCGACGAGCAGTACTTC
abundance: NA; j_gene: TRBJ1-2; v_gene: TRBV6-1; d_gene: NA; CDR3aa: CATWGAAPGYTF; CDR3nt: TGTGCCACTTGGGGGGCCGCCCCTGGCTACACCTTC
abundance: NA; j_gene: TRBJ2-3; v_gene: TRBV7-9; d_gene: NA; CDR3aa: CASSLGGSQYF; CDR3nt: TGTGCCAGCAGCTTAGGTGGCTCGCAGTATTTT
abundance: few; j_gene: TRBJ1-2; v_gene: TRBV4-3; d_gene: TRBD1; CDR3aa: CASSQAGTGYGYTF; CDR3nt: TGTGCCAGCAGCCAAGCTGGGACAGGATATGGCTACACCTTC
abundance: NA; j_gene: TRBJ2-1; v_gene: TRBV19; d_gene: NA; CDR3aa: CASSIAGVNEQFF; CDR3nt: TGTGCCAGTAGTATAGCAGGGGTCAATGAGCAGTTCTTC
abundance: NA; j_gene: TRBJ1-2; v_gene: TRBV24-1; d_gene: NA; CDR3aa: CATSDETGGAYGYTF; CDR3nt: TGTGCCACCAGTGACGAGACAGGAGGAGCCTATGGCTACACCTTC
abundance: once; j_gene: TRBJ1-1; v_gene: TRBV29-1; d_gene: NA; CDR3aa: CSVLTSGNTEAFF; CDR3nt: TGCAGCGTCCTGACTAGCGGGAACACTGAAGCTTTCTTT
abundance: few; j_gene: TRBJ2-6; v_gene: TRBV28; d_gene: NA; CDR3aa: CASSYGMRGANVLTF; CDR3nt: TGTGCCAGCAGTTATGGAATGCGAGGGGCCAACGTCCTGACTTTC
abundance: NA; j_gene: TRBJ1-5; v_gene: TRBV7-9; d_gene: NA; CDR3aa: CASSFDGQPQHF; CDR3nt: TGTGCCAGCAGCTTCGACGGTCAGCCCCAGCATTTT
abundance: NA; j_gene: TRBJ2-3; v_gene: TRBV7-9; d_gene: NA; CDR3aa: CASSPPLGAEGIDTQYF; CDR3nt: TGTGCCAGCAGCCCCCCCTTGGGGGCGGAAGGCATTGATACGCAGTATTTT
abundance: NA; j_gene: TRBJ2-7; v_gene: TRBV7-9; d_gene: NA; CDR3aa: CASSDDRGQLSGVSNYEQYF; CDR3nt: TGTGCCAGCAGCGACGACAGAGGTCAATTGTCTGGGGTTTCTAACTACGAGCAGTACTTC
abundance: NA; j_gene: TRBJ2-3; v_gene: TRBV27; d_gene: NA; CDR3aa: CASSLSAVPTDTQYF; CDR3nt: TGTGCCAGCAGTTTATCGGCGGTTCCCACAGATACGCAGTATTTT
abundance: NA; j_gene: TRBJ1-1; v_gene: TRBV7-9; d_gene: NA; CDR3aa: CASSTTTEAFF; CDR3nt: TGTGCCAGCAGCACCACCACTGAAGCTTTCTTT
abundance: NA; j_gene: TRBJ2-5; v_gene: TRBV4-3; d_gene: NA; CDR3aa: CASSQDPSWQKTQYF; CDR3nt: TGCGCCAGCAGCCAAGATCCTAGTTGGCAGAAGACCCAGTACTTC